This TCR beta chain was obtained from a study of regulatory T cells in long-lasting Graves disease (dated by TCRdb to about 2021). Regarding the complete study: Patients with newly diagnosed Graves' disease had been on antithyroid drugs for under 3 months. TCR sequencing covered 13 persistent and some 20 newly diagnosed Graves' disease patients, some 33 samples in total. Persistent Graves' disease patients were compared with newly diagnosed Graves' disease patients by peripheral blood TCR sequencing and RNA sequencing. The study was registered as a clinical trial and conducted in China.

The meaning of the sample's time point label: newly diagnosed GD, antithyroid drugs for less than 3 months. For both TCR sequencing and RNA sequencing, RNA was extracted from PBMCs using TRIzol. The diagnosis of Graves' disease was made according to American Thyroid Association guidelines. Patients were recruited from an endocrinology department in Xi'an, China. Each patient gave 8.5 to 9.5 milliliters of peripheral blood, collected in an EDTA anticoagulant tube. Ficoll Paque Plus density gradient separation was used to isolate PBMCs, and no further T cell sorting was performed. An Agilent 2100 Bioanalyzer and agarose gel were used to check RNA quality, while a NanoDrop 2000 measured RNA concentration. Summary of the overall study and its limitations: Lower TCR Shannon entropy and fewer highly expanded clones were observed in persistent Graves' disease patients than in newly diagnosed patients, which suggested clonal expansion. TRBV28, TRBJ1-2 and TRBJ2-5 were preferentially used in persistent disease, while TRBV20-1 and TRBJ2-1 were favored in newly diagnosed disease. As a limitation, the authors acknowledged that the small sample size may reduce accuracy. Sequencing and analysis were limited to the TCR beta chain. More public clonotypes were shared among persistent patients (under 3,000) than among newly diagnosed patients (966). The study examined only peripheral blood because the primary lesion, thyroid tissue, could not be accessed.

Libraries came from multiplex PCR. The instrument given in TCRdb is Illumina HiSeq 4000. TCR beta libraries were built with iRepertoire HTBI primers and Arm-PCR amplification of CDR3 regions. Gel purification was performed on PCR products prior to sequencing. The paper's data handling went like this. A total of fewer than 65 TRBV and about 13 TRBJ segments were identified across samples and were used for gene usage analysis of CDR3 amino acid clonotypes. Filtered high-quality paired reads were merged into contigs using COPE and FqMerger. Contigs were aligned with BLAST to IMGT TRBV, TRBD and TRBJ reference genes, and CDR3 was defined per IMGT. Any clonotype with a frequency above 0.1% was counted as a highly expanded clone. Shannon entropy served as the measure of repertoire diversity, while the Gini coefficient captured V-J evenness. A clonotype found in more than one individual was treated as public. TCRdb reprocessing: public reads trimmed at Q25 with fastp, clones called with MiXCR, in-frame beta chains kept. Records with the same CDR3 protein are collapsed into one entry carrying the most frequent genes and DNA. The V and J calls, along with clone size, are taken from TCRdb and not from the paper's own processing. This sample comprises 400,000 to 500,000 distinct CDR3 sequences, 15% of them detected only once. Of the sample, about 7.8% falls within the top ten clones.

From the germline V gene, CDR1 is SGHAT and CDR2 is FQNNGV. Reading from cysteine to phenylalanine, the CDR3 counts 15 amino acids. This entry keeps only the CDR3 DNA: 45 bases, framed from base 1. V was cut back by 3 bases and J by 4 bases, leaving a gap of 14 bases between them. This clonotype was observed at least ten times. Its antigen is currently not known. One base away there is no much larger clone; base qualities are not given. A further study also used this sample, focusing on T cells in Graves' hyperthyroidism and ophthalmopathy. The second source states: Graves' hyperthyroidism was defined as stable when no progression to ophthalmopathy occurred over 18 months of follow-up. The hyperthyroidism patients were between 18 and 65 years old and newly diagnosed, with a disease duration of less than 2 months. The study excluded patients with uncontrolled infections, other autoimmune diseases, pregnancy or lactation. Diagnoses were based on clinical symptoms, serum thyroxine and TRAb, thyroid ultrasound and orbital computed tomography. For the first round of RT-PCR on the TCR CDR3, the HTBI primer set was used together with the Qiagen OneStep RT-PCR kit. Most expanded thyroid clonotypes (frequency above 0.001) were also detected in blood, a finding suggesting that blood repertoires may reflect thyroid immune responses. In cross-validation, a model built on a 13 V-J signature told ophthalmopathy apart from stable hyperthyroidism with 85% to 90% sensitivity and 81% to 82% specificity, and in testing the same model reached 80%/75%. During validation, the model predicted progression to ophthalmopathy a median of roughly six months ahead of onset, with almost 71% sensitivity and 72% to 80% specificity. To identify TCR V-J signatures that set the groups apart, the researchers used a discovery cohort of about a hundred patients, made up of roughly 45 with Graves' ophthalmopathy and about 55 with stable Graves' hyperthyroidism. Whether ophthalmopathy could be predicted prospectively was tested in an independent validation cohort made up of roughly 19 hyperthyroidism patients plus 17 patients who later progressed to ophthalmopathy. The 100 discovery patients were randomly split 7:3 into training and test sets. In more than five Graves' hyperthyroidism patients, the study also compared T-cell repertoires from thyroid tissue with T-cell repertoires from blood. After blood sampling, hyperthyroidism patients were treated with methimazole at a starting dose of 30 mg daily, and ophthalmopathy patients were treated with high-dose intravenous methylprednisolone. Libraries were constructed in a second round of multiplex PCR, after which size selection and purification were carried out. Sequencing of the libraries was done on an Illumina HiSeq2000 using paired-end 100 bp reads. SOAPnuke was used to process the raw data, with reads discarded if the reads contained adapters or uncalled bases, had a mean Phred below 15, or lacked an exact constant-primer or identifier match. COPE v1.2.5 was used to merge the high-quality paired reads, and each unique nucleotide sequence was defined as a clonotype. MiTCR v1.1 was used to align the clonotypes against IMGT TRBV, TRBD and TRBJ reference segments. The analysis was restricted to V-J combinations with a frequency above 0.0001, which together covered 99.2% of the repertoires. A TCS score was defined as the ratio between F50 (clonal expansion) and ExV (chaos), using BLOSUM62-based TCRdist between CDR3 peptides within each V-J. Welch's t-statistics and random forest reduced roughly 530 V-J features to about 12, which were used in a naive Bayes classifier (R e1071). Sample size was not statistically predetermined, and investigators were not blinded to group allocation. The paper reports TCR Vbeta CDR3 sequencing of approximately 130 peripheral blood samples: approximately 43 ophthalmopathy, under 85 hyperthyroidism and around 17 progressor patients.

The TCR was taken from a woman in her 40s with Graves disease. Donor details come from another sample of the same person, matched by shared clones. This chain is built from TRBV11-2 and TRBJ2-3; the D segment cannot be called with confidence. This material consisted of peripheral blood mononuclear cells (PBMCs), taken at new diagnosis, from a patient treated with antithyroid drugs. CDR3 loop: CASSLDPGSPDTQYF. Read as DNA, the sequence is TGTGCCAGCAGCTTGGATCCCGGTAGTCCAGATACGCAGTATTTT.